This TCR beta chain was recovered during a study of low-dose radiotherapy and immunotherapy resistance in tumors. Looking at the study overall: Cohort 1 was given 0.5 Gy fractions every 2 weeks, 6.5 Gy in total.

The time point here: after trial treatment. Described treatment: LDRT plus nivolumab, ipilimumab, low-dose cyclophosphamide and aspirin (RACIN trial). The treatment that donors received included nivolumab, ipilimumab, aspirin, low-dose cyclophosphamide and low-dose radiotherapy. The V gene lost 7 bases and the J gene lost 1 base, with 8 bases spanning the gap. The CDR3 consists of 14 residues. Germline CDR1 reads SGHAT; CDR2 reads FQNNGV. TRAV- and TRBV-specific primers, spanning alpha and beta chains, primed first-strand cDNA. Both a constant-region primer and a V-primer adapter served to amplify TCRs across roughly 22 PCR cycles. TCRdb reprocessed the reads with MiXCR, giving one entry per CDR3 protein. The table includes approximately 80,000 distinct CDR3 sequences, around 17% detected once.

Material: PBMCs, obtained after low-dose radiotherapy plus immunotherapy. The clonotype originates from a male donor with prostate cancer. The chain is built from TRBV11-2 and TRBJ2-6, with D unclear. CDR3: CASTSRSGANVLTF. CDR3 DNA sequence: TGTGCCAGCACCTCGCGGTCTGGGGCCAACGTCCTGACTTTC.